The next 9 T cell receptor beta chains were all read from a single sample in a study of OX40 agonist ivuxolimab in advanced cancers. Clones were read by immunoSEQ multiplex PCR, and TCRdb kept only the in-frame ones, dropping some. The repertoire consists of tens of thousands of clones, with about 85% occurring once and the leading ten covering 3% to 4.5%. Sequencing was performed on CD4+ or CD8+ T cells sorted from blood, taken in a trial of the OX40 agonist ivuxolimab. These receptors were collected from an adult with an advanced solid tumor such as melanoma, head and neck, liver or kidney cancer.

This clone is a singleton in its sample. The V call is TRBV19, the J call TRBJ1-4, with 7 bases identical to TRBD1. The CDR3 consists of 14 residues. Germline loops: CDR1 LNHDA, CDR2 SQIVND (reference sequence). With 5 bases clipped from V and 3 bases from J, the junction kept 3 bases outside the gene matches. CDR3 in DNA: TGTGCCAGTAGTCCGGGACAGCCTAATGAAAAACTGTTTTTT. Translating gives CASSPGQPNEKLFF.

Here the CDR3 DNA reads TGTGCCAGCAGTTTGTCAGGTGGGGCCAACGTCCTGACTTTC. Amino acid sequence: CASSLSGGANVLTF. The V gene is TRBV28, the J gene TRBJ2-6; D gene uncertain. Germline CDR1 MDHEN, CDR2 SYDVKM. CDR3 length: 14 residues. Trimming took off 3 bases at V and 3 bases at J, with 6 bases between the two ends. The whole variable domain, remainder taken from reference TRBV28 and TRBJ2-6, is DVKVTQSSRYLVKRTGEKVFLECVQDMDHENMFWYRQDPGLGLRLIYFSYDVKMKEKGDIPEGYSVSREKKERFSLILESASTNQTSMYLCASSLSGGANVLTFGAGSRLTVL.

This sequence joins TRBV7-9 and TRBJ2-3; no reliable D call. Germline CDR1 is SEHNR and CDR2 is FQNEAQ (reference sequence). The CDR3 is 15 residues long. Trimming removed 4 bases at V and 1 base at J, with 12 bases between. CDR3: CASSSPTVGTDTQYF. The CDR3 DNA is TGTGCCAGCAGCTCTCCGACGGTCGGCACAGATACGCAGTATTTT.

The sample holds one count of this clone. This chain links TRBV14 with TRBJ2-2; D perhaps matches TRBD2 (5 bases). Germline CDR1 reads SGHDN; CDR2 reads FVKESK. V was pared by 1 base and J by 6 bases, with 12 bases between. The CDR3 has 15 residues. The CDR3 DNA reads as TGTGCCAGCAGCCAAGTGACGGGAATGGCCGGGGAGCTGTTTTTT. Translation gives CASSQVTGMAGELFF.

The V and J genes are TRBV6-1 and TRBJ2-3; a possible D gene is TRBD1 (6 bases). Germline V gives CDR1 MNHNS, CDR2 SASEGT. Trimming shortened V by 5 bases and J by 5 bases, and 17 bases separated the two germline ends. The CDR3 spans 15 residues. As DNA, the CDR3 is TGTGCCAGCAGTTTCCGGACAGAGAGAGAAGATACGCAGTATTTT. Translating it yields CASSFRTEREDTQYF.

The sample holds one count of this clone. The chain carries TRBV5-1 and TRBJ2-7, with 10 positions matching TRBD1. This CDR3 is 14 amino acids long. J was trimmed by 7 bases and V by 4 bases; bases with no gene match: 8. CDR1 SGHRS and CDR2 YFSETQ come from the germline V gene. As DNA, the CDR3 is TGCGCCAGCAGCGACCGGGACAGGGGAATAGAGCAGTACTTC. The encoded protein is CASSDRDRGIEQYF.

This chain uses TRBV5-8 with TRBJ2-7; a weak D match, TRBD1 (5 bases). Germline CDR1 and CDR2: SGHTS and YDEGEE. Trimming pared 2 bases from V and 0 bases from J, leaving 15 bases between. The length of the CDR3 is 16 residues. The CDR3 loop is CASSFGFWTRSYEQYF. Written as DNA, the CDR3 is TGTGCCAGCAGCTTCGGGTTCTGGACACGCTCCTACGAGCAGTACTTC.

The chain has TRBV2 and TRBJ2-7; 13 bases agree with TRBD2. CDR1 and CDR2 from the germline V gene are SNHLY and FYNNEI. With V trimmed by 6 bases and J by 3 bases, 11 bases remained unmatched. The CDR3 totals 17 residues. CDR3 nucleotide sequence: TGTGCCAGCAGCCCCCAGGGACTAGCGGGATGGAACTACGAGCAGTACTTC. Amino acids: CASSPQGLAGWNYEQYF.

The chain recombines TRBV30 with TRBJ1-2; D is unresolved. Germline-derived CDR1 and CDR2 are GTSNPN and SVGIG (reference sequence). Trimming stripped 3 bases from V and 5 bases from J, with 13 bases between. The CDR3 length is 13 residues. In nucleotides, the CDR3 is TGTGCCTGGAGGAGGTGGGAAGGATATGGCTACACCTTC. Encoded protein: CAWRRWEGYGYTF.